This record covers a single T cell receptor (beta chain). This sample stems from a study of blood T cell repertoires in COVID-19. The wider study: Both acute and convalescent COVID-19 samples were obtained from the United States, Italy and Spain. PBMCs, B-cell-depleted T cells, or T cells were the source of the cDNA or gDNA that made up the material.

In the source study's methods: From reference gene primer amplification, estimates of nucleated cell counts were derived. The method was immunoSEQ multiplex PCR; TCRdb's version includes in-frame clones alone and lacks a portion of them. Clone size and the V and J calls come from that table; the DNA yielded D and trimming. Of approximately 250,000 clones in the sample, around 80% are singletons; the top ten hold around 1.5%. Germline V gene lookup returns CDR1 SGHNT and CDR2 YENEEA. The CDR3 is made up of 13 amino acids. V gave up 7 bases and J gave up 0 bases; unmatched junction bases: 3. The sequenced material came from peripheral blood. This chain links TRBV11-3 with TRBJ2-7, with 7 bases lining up with TRBD1. This TCR derives from a middle-aged woman who had recovered from COVID-19. For the CDR3, the DNA is TGTGCCAGCACCGGGACAGACTCCTACGAGCAGTACTTC. Amino acid sequence: CASTGTDSYEQYF.